This TCR beta chain emerged from a study of molecular identifiers for immune sequencing clone quantification. Study information: Naive CD8 cell RNA, from around 20,000 or 100,000 cells, was split five ways in replicates, with four sequenced.

Trimming removed 1 base from V and 5 bases from J, with 9 bases in between. Germline CDR1 reads LGHNA; CDR2 reads YSLEER. The CDR3 is made up of 15 amino acids. Bulk TCR libraries were made with methods that had been previously described and with listed TCR primers. TCRdb passed the PCR reads through MiXCR, listing each CDR3 protein once. The sample consists of about 640,000 distinct CDR3 sequences, just under 20% of them appearing once. Study-level results: Detection of one spiked Jurkat cell's TCR RNA reportedly worked in more than 850,000 naive cells.

This clonotype was counted between two and nine times. Antigen: not known. Material: naive CD8+ T cells from blood, with Jurkat cell RNA spiked in. Stated subset: FACS-sorted CD8+CD4-CCR7+CD45RA+ naive T cells. This chain links TRBV4-3 with TRBJ1-6; unclear D gene. The origin of this receptor is a human donor in good health. Some libraries in this study had Jurkat cell RNA spiked in. The CDR3 spells CASSQVLVNNSPLHF. In nucleotides, the CDR3 is TGCGCCAGCAGCCAAGTTTTAGTGAATAATTCACCCCTCCACTTT.